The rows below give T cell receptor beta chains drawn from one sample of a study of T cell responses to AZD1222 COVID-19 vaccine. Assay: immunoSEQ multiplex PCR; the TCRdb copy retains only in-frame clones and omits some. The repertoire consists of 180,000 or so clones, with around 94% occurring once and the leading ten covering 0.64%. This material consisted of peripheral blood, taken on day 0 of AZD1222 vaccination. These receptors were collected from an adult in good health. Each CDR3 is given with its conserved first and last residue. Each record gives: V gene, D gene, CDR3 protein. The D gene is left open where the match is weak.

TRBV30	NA	CAWSWGSGRNEQFF
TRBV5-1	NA	CASSFTMGELFF
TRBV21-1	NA	CASSKNPSTGEPEAFF
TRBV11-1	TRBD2	CASSSLGGVLTYEQYF
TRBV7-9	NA	CASSFGRDTQYF
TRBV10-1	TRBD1	CASSRDRDTEAFF
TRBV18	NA	CASSPGLNSFGSEAFF
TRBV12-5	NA	CASGVTGNTEAFF
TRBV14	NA	CASSQRILGGNTEAFF
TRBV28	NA	CASRPPGISGNTIYF
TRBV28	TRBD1	CASEGRDRPEKLFF
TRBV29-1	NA	CSVGGAFF
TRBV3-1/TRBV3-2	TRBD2	CASSQPFGLAEETQYF
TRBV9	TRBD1	CASSAGQGVREQYF
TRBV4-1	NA	CASGWGGSEGDYGYTF
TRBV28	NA	CASSFYSYNEQFF
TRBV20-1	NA	CSASGQQVKNISYNSPLHF
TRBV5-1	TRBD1	CASSLDRATEAFF
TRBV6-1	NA	CASSEGVGEGQETQYF
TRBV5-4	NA	CASSLSDTEAFF
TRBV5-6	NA	CASSRKWRGRGQETQYF
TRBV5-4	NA	CASSLVGMSYGYTF
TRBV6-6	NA	CASGRSEAFF
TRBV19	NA	CASIHRPTGELFF
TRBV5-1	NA	CASGITGINEKLFF
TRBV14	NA	CASSQGTWTEQYF
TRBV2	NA	CASYMGTDTQYF
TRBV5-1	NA	CASSLEPVSGNTIYF
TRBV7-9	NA	CASSLGELRTEAFF
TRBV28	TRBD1	CASTTGGGSGNTIYF
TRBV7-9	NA	CASSLDRNTIYF
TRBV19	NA	CATEGLSSGNTIYF
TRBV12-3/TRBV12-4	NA	CASIKTGTLSAFF
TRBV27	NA	CASSATASYEQYF
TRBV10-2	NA	CASSESAALQFF
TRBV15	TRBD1	CATSTADRGNEQFF
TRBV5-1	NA	CASSLSGTATNEKLFF
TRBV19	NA	CASSWTALTQETQYF
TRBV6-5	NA	CASKLGSAEAFF
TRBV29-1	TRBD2	CSVIIPSGRRGEEQYF
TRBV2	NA	CASSGLLEGYEQYF
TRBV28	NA	CASSLGSIGIGNTIYF
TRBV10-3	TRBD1	CAIGTDIYEQYF
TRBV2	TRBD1	CASSARGQVNTEAFF